These 14 T cell receptor beta chains share one sample of origin, sequenced in a study of memory CD8 T cells in hepatitis C reinfection. Assay: immunoSEQ multiplex PCR; the TCRdb copy retains only in-frame clones and omits some. Of some 46,000 clones listed, 89% were seen once; the top ten hold roughly 0.7%. Regarding time point: late/post reinfection, 12 to 24 weeks after detection. TCR sequencing was done directly ex vivo on sorted cells, without expansion in vitro. Sequenced sample: naive CD8+ T cells sorted from blood. The receptors originated from a man in his late teens or twenties with hepatitis C virus infection.

V is TRBV13 and J is TRBJ2-6, with 11 bases matching TRBD2. Germline V CDR1 and CDR2: PRHDT, FYEKMQ (reference sequence). The CDR3 totals 19 residues. J lost 3 bases, V lost 5 bases, and 12 bases had no gene match. The CDR3 DNA reads as TGTGCCAGCAGCCCAGGGAGTAGCGGGAGGGCCTTTGGGGCCAACGTCCTGACTTTC. Its translation: CASSPGSSGRAFGANVLTF.

The chain couples TRBV5-1 to TRBJ2-7; 14 nucleotides line up with TRBD2. V lost 2 bases and J lost 3; bases outside the gene matches: 1. Germline CDR1 SGHRS, CDR2 YFSETQ. The CDR3 covers 15 residues. CDR3 nucleotide sequence: TGCGCCAGCAGCTTTGGACTAGCGGGAGGCTACGAGCAGTACTTC. Translated: CASSFGLAGGYEQYF.

The chain joins TRBV27 to TRBJ2-1; 9 bases match TRBD1. Germline CDR1 is MNHEY and CDR2 is SMNVEV (reference sequence). This CDR3 region has 15 residues. Unmatched junction bases numbered 7, after V lost 5 bases and J lost 5 bases. CDR3 bases: TGTGCCAGCAGTGGGATACAGGGGGCTGACAATGAGCAGTTCTTC. Its protein is CASSGIQGADNEQFF.

The sample holds one count of this clone. The rearrangement links TRBV4-1 to TRBJ2-1; 10 nucleotides match TRBD2. Germline V gives CDR1 MGHRA, CDR2 YSYEKL. Germline trimming cut 0 bases from V and 12 bases from J; bases unmatched to any gene: 8. The CDR3 length is 15 residues. The CDR3 reads CASSQDRLAGDGQFF. The CDR3 nucleotides are TGCGCCAGCAGCCAAGATCGGCTAGCGGGAGATGGGCAGTTCTTC.

The V and J genes are TRBV7-6 and TRBJ2-7, with 7 bases that match TRBD2. CDR3 length equals 15 residues. Germline V gene sequence: CDR1 SGHVS, CDR2 FNYEAQ. With V trimmed by 5 bases and J by 2 bases, 9 bases remained unmatched. DNA of the CDR3: TGTGCCAGCAGCCCGGGGGGAGGGAGTCCCTACGAGCAGTACTTC. Protein sequence: CASSPGGGSPYEQYF.

The rearrangement uses TRBV6-1 and TRBJ2-3; 11 bases line up with TRBD2. CDR1 and CDR2 from the germline V gene are MNHNS and SASEGT. Trimming cost V 4 bases and J 3 bases; bases outside gene matches: 6. The CDR3 totals 16 residues. The CDR3 spells CASSVLAGETTDTQYF. The CDR3 bases are TGTGCCAGCAGTGTACTAGCGGGGGAGACTACAGATACGCAGTATTTT.

This clone occurred once. The gene calls are TRBV5-6 and TRBJ2-1, with a weak D call TRBD1 (6 bases). Trimming took 0 bases from V and 3 from J, leaving 10 bases between them. Germline V gene data show CDR1 as SGHDT and CDR2 as YYEEEE. The CDR3 length is 15 residues. The DNA of the CDR3 is TGTGCCAGCAGCTTGGACAGGGTTGACTACAATGAGCAGTTCTTC. This codes for CASSLDRVDYNEQFF.

The CDR3 region is CASRGADPTDTQYF. The CDR3 DNA follows: TGTGCCAGCAGGGGGGCCGACCCCACAGATACGCAGTATTTT. This rearrangement joins TRBV7-9 to TRBJ2-3; a possible D gene is TRBD1 (6 bases). Germline V gives CDR1 SEHNR, CDR2 FQNEAQ (reference sequence). V was pared by 6 bases and J by 2 bases, with 12 bases between. The CDR3 runs 14 residues.

The chain recombines TRBV10-3 with TRBJ2-7, with TRBD1 matching over 12 bases. Trimming removed 7 bases from V and 2 bases from J; junction bases left unmatched: 12. The CDR3 is made up of 17 amino acids. CDR1 and CDR2 from the germline V gene are ENHRY and SYGVKD. The CDR3 reads CAIKGTGGFGSAYEQYV. The CDR3, as DNA: TGTGCCATCAAGGGGACAGGGGGCTTCGGGTCGGCCTACGAGCAGTACGTC.

The chain joins TRBV2 to TRBJ1-2; D gene unclear. CDR1 and CDR2 (germline): SNHLY, FYNNEI. The CDR3 spans 15 residues. The V and J ends lost 3 bases and 0 bases respectively, with 11 bases between them. CDR3 loop: CASSDFDSPNYGYTF. The CDR3 DNA reads TGTGCCAGCAGTGACTTTGACTCTCCTAACTATGGCTACACCTTC.

The gene calls are TRBV10-2 and TRBJ2-1; 13 bases align to TRBD2. In germline, CDR1 is WSHSY, CDR2 SAAADI. There are 14 residues in the CDR3. The V and J ends lost 9 bases and 5 bases, in that order; junction bases with no gene match: 4. The CDR3: CASGGLAGHNEQFF. The DNA for the CDR3 is TGCGCCAGTGGGGGACTAGCGGGACACAATGAGCAGTTCTTC.

Here the CDR3 reads CASSQPTGLPNTGELFF. The CDR3 DNA sequence: TGTGCCAGCAGCCAGCCCACAGGGCTACCGAACACCGGGGAGCTGTTTTTT. The chain couples TRBV7-8 to TRBJ2-2; possibly TRBD1 for D (6 bases). Germline-derived CDR1 and CDR2 are SGHVS and FQNEAQ. The CDR3 has 17 amino acids. V was shortened by 5 bases and J by 0 bases, with 16 bases between the two germline ends.

The V call is TRBV6-1, the J call TRBJ1-5; D gene uncertain. This CDR3 spans 13 amino acids. Germline values: CDR1 MNHNS, CDR2 SASEGT. V was pared by 9 bases and J by 1 base, with 10 bases between. CDR3 in amino acids: CASSIGSNQPQHF. In DNA form, the CDR3 reads TGTGCCAGTAGCATCGGGAGCAATCAGCCCCAGCATTTT.

This chain connects TRBV28 to TRBJ2-3; no clear D gene. The CDR3 runs to 15 residues. Germline loops: CDR1 MDHEN, CDR2 SYDVKM. V was pared by 2 bases and J by 2 bases, with 11 bases between. The CDR3 spells CASSLSSRVTDTQYF. The CDR3 DNA sequence: TGTGCCAGCAGTTTAAGTTCGCGAGTCACAGATACGCAGTATTTT.